This T cell receptor (beta chain) is drawn from a study of blood T cell repertoires in COVID-19. Looking at the study overall: Sites in the United States, Italy and Spain provided acute and convalescent COVID-19 samples. Nucleic acid was either cDNA or gDNA, and it came from T cells, B-cell-depleted T cells, or PBMCs.

Germline V gene sequence: CDR1 SNHLY, CDR2 FYNNEI. This CDR3 contains 14 residues. V lost 6 bases and J lost 3; bases outside the gene matches: 4. Original methodology: Estimates of nucleated cell counts were drawn from the amplification of reference gene primers. Clones were sequenced by immunoSEQ multiplex PCR, and TCRdb holds only the in-frame ones, with some missing. For V, J and clone size, that table is used; D and trimming come from the DNA. Here the sample spans approximately 76,000 clones, about 70% being singletons. The material sequenced was peripheral blood. This chain uses TRBV2 with TRBJ1-3; TRBD1 matches 8 bases. This TCR was recovered from a woman in her seventies with acute or convalescent COVID-19. CDR3 sequence (DNA): TGTGCCAGCAGCAGGGGGCGGCATGGAAACACCATATATTTT. This gives the protein CASSRGRHGNTIYF.